The T cell receptor (beta chain) described here comes from a study of type 1 and type 2 diabetes patients. Whole-study context: Samples came from type 1 diabetic, type 2 diabetic or nondiabetic people, recruited in China. Study-wide results and caveats: Between type 2 diabetes and control samples, V and J usage averaged approximately 0.97 correlation.

This clonotype was counted only a few times. Its antigen remains unidentified. Amplification started from genomic DNA. Amplification of the beta chain CDR3 used 30 forward and 13 reverse multiplex primers. TCRdb reanalysed the multiplex PCR reads using MiXCR and keeps one entry per CDR3 protein. Seen here are 280,000 or so distinct CDR3 sequences, approximately 50% observed once, and the top ten hold approximately 14%. Germline CDR1 is LNHNV and CDR2 is YYDKDF (reference sequence). Trimming removed 0 bases at V and 3 bases at J, with 9 bases between. This CDR3 region has 15 residues. The material sequenced was peripheral blood mononuclear cells (PBMCs). This clonotype was sampled from a man aged 18-30 years with type 2 diabetes. The chain joins TRBV15 to TRBJ1-5; D remains ambiguous. CDR3 nucleotide sequence: TGTGCCACCAGCAGAGATGGCAGCCCCAATCAGCCCCAGCATTTT. It encodes CATSRDGSPNQPQHF.